This T cell receptor (beta chain) derives from a study of blood T cell repertoires in COVID-19. For the study at large: Whether acute or convalescent, the COVID-19 samples came from the United States, Italy and Spain.

The Seattle site enrolled patients during active infection and followed them longitudinally. The authors' processing: Estimated nucleated cell counts came from reference gene primer amplification. Generated by immunoSEQ multiplex PCR, the TCRdb table keeps only in-frame clones and is missing some. V and J calls and clone size are copied from that table; D and trimming were computed from the DNA. There are about 96,000 clones in the sample; roughly 90% occur only once, and around 3.9% lies in the top ten. CDR1 is LNHDA and CDR2 is SQIVND in the germline V gene (reference sequence). The germline V and J ends were trimmed by 0 bases and 6 bases, with 12 bases remaining between them. The CDR3 spans 15 residues.

The sequence was obtained from a human donor with COVID-19, enrolled during active disease. The donor label of this sample is uncertain. Sequenced: peripheral blood. V gene TRBV19 combines with J gene TRBJ1-5, with D perhaps TRBD1 (5 bases). CDR3 protein: CASSIEVGGGQPQHF. The DNA of the CDR3 is TGTGCCAGTAGTATAGAGGTGGGGGGAGGTCAGCCCCAGCATTTT.